These 24 T cell receptor beta chains were all obtained from the same sample, sequenced in a study of blood T cell repertoires in COVID-19. This table comes from immunoSEQ multiplex PCR, and its TCRdb copy is limited to in-frame clones, with some not included. The sample carries 250,000 or so clones, about 90% recorded once. Sequenced sample: peripheral blood. These receptors were obtained from a woman between 55 and 75 years old with COVID-19, enrolled during active disease.

This rearrangement joins TRBV21-1 to TRBJ2-7; TRBD2 is the table's D call, not checked against the DNA. TRBV21-1 is reported as a pseudogene. The CDR3 consists of 14 residues. DNA for the CDR3: TGTGCCAGCAGCAAAGCTGAGTGGTCCTACGAGCAGTACTTC. It translates to CASSKAEWSYEQYF.

V and J are TRBV5-6 and TRBJ1-6; D not certain. V lost 0 bases to trimming and J lost 4 bases, with 5 bases between them. Germline lookup yields CDR1 SGHDT and CDR2 YYEEEE. The CDR3 totals 14 residues. In DNA form, the CDR3 reads TGTGCCAGCAGCTTGGGCAGGTATAATTCACCCCTCCACTTT. Translated, it gives CASSLGRYNSPLHF.

The J gene is TRBJ1-2, the V gene TRBV7-2; TRBD1 aligns across 7 bases. This CDR3 is 16 amino acids long. Trimming took 2 bases from V and 8 from J; bases not matched to a gene: 14. The germline gives CDR1 SGHTA, CDR2 FQGNSA. The CDR3 DNA is TGTGCCAGCAGCTTAATCCCAAACAGGGGCAGCGAGGGCTACACCTTC. This translates into CASSLIPNRGSEGYTF.

This clone came up many times. V is TRBV6-5 and J is TRBJ2-7, with D perhaps matching TRBD1 (6 bases). Trimming stripped 6 bases from V and 0 bases from J, with 12 bases between. The CDR3 extends over 14 amino acids. Germline V gene lookup returns CDR1 MNHEY and CDR2 SVGAGI. The chain's CDR3 is CASSDRWSSYEQYF. The CDR3 nucleotides are TGTGCCAGCAGCGACAGGTGGAGCTCCTACGAGCAGTACTTC.

A few counts support this clone. In DNA, the CDR3 is TGTGCCAGCAGCTTAATGGCGGAGAATAATCAGCCCCAGCATTTT. Translated, it gives CASSLMAENNQPQHF. The V gene is TRBV7-6, the J gene TRBJ1-5; unclear D gene. The CDR3 runs 15 residues. CDR1 and CDR2 (germline): SGHVS, FNYEAQ. With 2 bases removed from V and 4 bases from J, the gap between germline ends came to 12 bases. The full variable domain, rest sourced from reference TRBV7-6 and TRBJ1-5, is GAGVSQSPRYKVTKRGQDVALRCDPISGHVSLYWYRQALGQGPEFLTYFNYEAQQDKSGLPNDRFSAERPEGSISTLTIQRTEQRDSAMYRCASSLMAENNQPQHFGDGTRLSIL.

The V gene is TRBV6-1, the J gene TRBJ1-6, with a tentative D call TRBD1 (5 bases). Trimming removed 1 base from V and 9 bases from J, with 16 bases in between. The length of the CDR3 is 16 residues. Germline CDR1 reads MNHNS; CDR2 reads SASEGT. Here the CDR3 DNA reads TGTGCCAGCAGTGAAGTACCGCCGGGGAGGGGTTCACCCCTCCACTTT. Translating it yields CASSEVPPGRGSPLHF.

The chain joins TRBV27 to TRBJ1-2; a weak D match, TRBD1 (5 bases). V gave up 3 bases and J gave up 7 bases, with 12 bases separating them. The CDR3 is 13 amino acids. Germline V gene data show CDR1 as MNHEY and CDR2 as SMNVEV (reference sequence). As DNA, the CDR3 is TGTGCCAGCAGTTTTAATCGGGGACTTGGCTACACCTTC. Translated, it gives CASSFNRGLGYTF.

This sequence joins TRBV5-4 and TRBJ1-2; D call uncertain. Germline assignment: CDR1 SGHNT and CDR2 YYREEE (reference sequence). Deletions cut 4 bases from V and 5 bases from J, with 21 bases between. CDR3 length: 16 amino acids. In DNA form, the CDR3 reads TGTGCCAGCAGCCCGTCGAACCCCAGCGGGCGGTATGGCTACACCTTC. Encoded protein: CASSPSNPSGRYGYTF.

The gene calls are TRBV10-3 and TRBJ2-6; perhaps TRBD1 as D (6 bases). The CDR3 extends over 15 amino acids. Germline V lookup: CDR1 ENHRY, CDR2 SYGVKD. Trimming stripped 10 bases from V and 0 bases from J, with 13 bases between. The CDR3 nucleotides read TGTGCCACACCGACAGGCAGCTCTGGGGCCAACGTCCTGACTTTC. Translation gives CATPTGSSGANVLTF.

This chain joins TRBV18 and TRBJ2-7, with a tentative D call TRBD1 (6 bases). Per the germline V gene, CDR1 is KGHSH and CDR2 is LQKENI. Between the trimmed V and J ends, which lost 4 bases and 6 bases, there was a span of 13 bases. The CDR3 is 13 amino acids. The chain's CDR3 is CASSQGEGGEQYF. The CDR3 DNA reads as TGTGCCAGCTCACAGGGGGAAGGGGGCGAGCAGTACTTC.

The chain combines TRBV6-2 or TRBV6-3 with TRBJ1-5; TRBD1 aligns across 7 bases. CDR3 size: 17 residues. The trim removed 0 bases at V and 7 bases at J, leaving 12 bases unmatched. In germline, CDR1 is MNHEY, CDR2 SVGEGT. The CDR3 protein is CASSYSGGEGRTQPQHF. DNA for the CDR3: TGTGCCAGCAGTTACTCAGGGGGCGAGGGTAGGACGCAGCCCCAGCATTTT.

This chain joins TRBV29-1 and TRBJ1-2; 8 nucleotides match TRBD1. Trimming cost V 6 bases and J 0 bases; bases outside gene matches: 6. Germline V gene sequence: CDR1 SQVTM, CDR2 ANQGSEA. The CDR3 is 14 residues long. CDR3 sequence reads: CSVRTGRSNYGYTF. The DNA for the CDR3 is TGCAGCGTGAGGACAGGGCGGTCTAACTATGGCTACACCTTC.

The table lists this clone with a count of one. The rearrangement uses TRBV27 and TRBJ1-2, with D perhaps matching TRBD1 (5 bases). With 2 bases removed from V and 1 base from J, the gap between germline ends came to 5 bases. CDR1 is MNHEY, CDR2 SMNVEV, per germline (reference sequence). The CDR3 has 13 amino acids. CDR3 region: CASSLQGNYGYTF. DNA of the CDR3: TGTGCCAGCAGTTTACAGGGTAACTATGGCTACACCTTC.

This chain connects TRBV7-2 to TRBJ1-2, with D possibly matching TRBD1 (6 bases). The germline V and J ends were trimmed by 2 bases and 12 bases, with 19 bases remaining between them. Germline V gene lookup returns CDR1 SGHTA and CDR2 FQGNSA. This CDR3 region has 14 residues. The CDR3 region is CASSLNPTGQYNTF. CDR3 sequence (DNA): TGTGCCAGCAGCTTAAACCCCACCGGACAGTATAACACCTTC.

This clone showed up just once. CDR3: CASSPGTSVGKLFF. DNA for the CDR3: TGTGCCAGCAGCCCAGGTACATCGGTCGGAAAACTGTTTTTT. This chain links TRBV6-5 with TRBJ1-4, with D unresolved. The germline gives CDR1 MNHEY, CDR2 SVGAGI. Trimming removed 6 bases at V and 10 bases at J, with 18 bases between. The CDR3 contains 14 residues.

The chain recombines TRBV11-3 with TRBJ2-5, with 8 bases fitting TRBD2. This CDR3 has 15 amino acids. V was pared by 5 bases and J by 3 bases, with 8 bases of the junction left unmatched. Germline assignment: CDR1 SGHNT and CDR2 YENEEA. The CDR3 nucleotides read TGTGCCAGCAGCCGGGGGACTAGTGTCGAAGAGACCCAGTACTTC. It translates to CASSRGTSVEETQYF.

This clone showed up just a few times. V usage is TRBV9 and J usage is TRBJ1-5; 7 nucleotides match TRBD1. This CDR3 is built from 18 residues. In germline, CDR1 is SGDLS, CDR2 YYNGEE. With 0 bases clipped from V and 2 bases from J, the junction kept 11 bases outside the gene matches. The CDR3 spells CASSVGDRGDIGNQPQHF. CDR3 sequence (DNA): TGTGCCAGCAGCGTAGGGGACAGAGGGGATATTGGCAATCAGCCCCAGCATTTT.

The chain combines TRBV3-1 (or the pseudogene TRBV3-2) with TRBJ2-3; TRBD2 agrees at 11 bases. CDR3 length: 19 amino acids. Per the germline V gene, CDR1 is LGHDT and CDR2 is YNNKEL (reference sequence). Trimming took 4 bases from V and 0 from J; bases not matched to a gene: 12. The CDR3 sequence is CASSPRRGSGGASTDTQYF. CDR3 nucleotides: TGTGCCAGCAGCCCGCGCCGAGGTAGCGGGGGGGCTAGCACAGATACGCAGTATTTT.

The V and J genes are TRBV2 and TRBJ2-5; 8 positions match TRBD2. The V and J ends lost 3 bases and 1 base, in that order; junction bases with no gene match: 7. The germline CDR1 and CDR2 sequences are SNHLY and FYNNEI. The CDR3 runs to 16 residues. The CDR3 region is CASSERLAGLQETQYF. The CDR3 bases are TGTGCCAGCAGTGAGAGGTTAGCGGGGCTCCAAGAGACCCAGTACTTC. The whole variable domain, remainder taken from reference TRBV2 and TRBJ2-5, is EPEVTQTPSHQVTQMGQEVILRCVPISNHLYFYWYRQILGQKVEFLVSFYNNEISEKSEIFDDQFSVERPDGSNFTLKIRSTKLEDSAMYFCASSERLAGLQETQYFGPGTRLLVL.

The gene calls are TRBV4-3 and TRBJ1-5, with 8 bases lining up with TRBD1. The V and J ends lost 5 bases and 6 bases, in that order; junction bases with no gene match: 12. The CDR3 is made up of 16 amino acids. The germline CDR1 and CDR2 sequences are LGHNA and YSLEER. The CDR3 sequence: CASSEGSGGKSQPQHF. The CDR3 DNA sequence: TGCGCCAGCAGCGAAGGGTCAGGGGGCAAGAGTCAGCCCCAGCATTTT.

This chain uses TRBV9 with TRBJ2-3, with D possibly TRBD2 on 6 matching bases. This CDR3 spans 17 amino acids. Between the trimmed V and J ends, which lost 2 bases and 1 base, there was a span of 17 bases. Looked up from germline, CDR1 is SGDLS and CDR2 is YYNGEE. CDR3 DNA: TGTGCCAGCAGCGTTCTAGGAGGGGTCACTGGCACAGATACGCAGTATTTT. Protein product: CASSVLGGVTGTDTQYF.

The V call is TRBV9, the J call TRBJ1-4; 8 bases map to TRBD1. Per the germline V gene, CDR1 is SGDLS and CDR2 is YYNGEE. The CDR3 covers 18 residues. V shed 3 bases and J 0 bases; nucleotides not matched to a gene: 10. In DNA, the CDR3 is TGTGCCAGCAGCGCCCCGACAGGGGCGGATTCAACTAATGAAAAACTGTTTTTT. Its protein product is CASSAPTGADSTNEKLFF.

This chain uses TRBV6-2 or TRBV6-3 with TRBJ2-3; 11 bases map to TRBD1. The CDR3 totals 16 residues. CDR1 and CDR2 (germline): MNHEY, SVGEGT. V shed 5 bases, J shed 4 bases, and the junction held 8 bases outside the gene matches. CDR3 sequence reads: CASSALPGQGADTQYF. CDR3 nucleotide sequence: TGTGCCAGCAGTGCACTCCCGGGACAGGGGGCAGATACGCAGTATTTT.

The chain recombines TRBV19 with TRBJ1-2; possible D gene TRBD1, 6 bases. V was pared by 7 bases and J by 3 bases, with 18 bases between. CDR1 and CDR2 from the germline V gene are LNHDA and SQIVND (reference sequence). The length of the CDR3 is 15 residues. This CDR3 reads CASNSYPRGHYGYTF. The CDR3 DNA sequence: TGTGCCAGTAACTCATACCCCAGGGGCCACTATGGCTACACCTTC.